Below, 29 T cell receptor beta chains from the same sample are listed, as sequenced in a study of cytomegalovirus exposure and HLA in healthy donors. Researchers ran the PCR with 60 Vbeta and 13 Jbeta primers. Generated by immunoSEQ multiplex PCR, the TCRdb table keeps only in-frame clones and is missing some. The table has about 110,000 clones, approximately 76% seen once. Sequenced material: PBMCs. Source of these receptors: a man aged 18 to 29 in good health and CMV-seronegative.

The sample holds one count of this clone. The chain carries TRBV18 and TRBJ2-1; 8 nucleotides match TRBD2. This CDR3 has 14 amino acids. CDR1 and CDR2 from the germline V gene are KGHSH and LQKENI. The ends lost 0 bases at V and 9 bases at J; junction bases unmatched: 4. CDR3 in amino acids: CASSPPAGGGEQFF. As DNA, the CDR3 is TGTGCCAGCTCACCACCCGCCGGGGGGGGTGAGCAGTTCTTC.

The rearrangement joins TRBV5-1 to TRBJ2-7, with 8 bases matching TRBD1. V lost 4 bases, J lost 3 bases, and 3 bases stayed unmatched. The CDR3 totals 13 residues. Germline V CDR1 and CDR2: SGHRS, YFSETQ. As DNA, the CDR3 is TGCGCCAGCAGCATGACAGGGGTCTACGAGCAGTACTTC. Protein product: CASSMTGVYEQYF.

The CDR3 DNA follows: TGTGCCAGCAGAGGGGGGGGTAGGACAACTAATGAAAAACTGTTTTTT. It translates to CASRGGGRTTNEKLFF. The chain recombines TRBV4-2 with TRBJ1-4, with D perhaps matching TRBD1 (6 bases). V shed 6 bases and J shed 0 bases, with 14 bases lying between them. Per the germline V gene, CDR1 is LGHNA and CDR2 is YNFKEQ. This CDR3 has 16 amino acids.

This clone has a single count. The chain recombines TRBV6-5 with TRBJ2-7, with TRBD1 matching over 7 bases. The CDR3 covers 14 residues. V dropped 7 bases and J dropped 0; count of bases not matched to a gene: 6. Germline values: CDR1 MNHEY, CDR2 SVGAGI. As DNA, the CDR3 is TGTGCCAGCAAGAGCCGACAGGGCTCCTACGAGCAGTACTTC. Its protein is CASKSRQGSYEQYF.

The chain links TRBV5-4 to TRBJ2-3; maybe TRBD2 (6 bases). Germline loops: CDR1 SGHNT, CDR2 YYREEE (reference sequence). CDR3 length: 16 amino acids. V gave up 0 bases and J gave up 2 bases, with 13 bases separating them. CDR3 loop: CASSLGAGGATDTQYF. In DNA, the CDR3 is TGTGCCAGCAGCTTGGGGGCCGGCGGGGCCACAGATACGCAGTATTTT. The whole variable domain, filled in from reference TRBV5-4 and TRBJ2-3, reads ETGVTQSPTHLIKTRGQQVTLRCSSQSGHNTVSWYQQALGQGPQFIFQYYREEENGRGNFPPRFSGLQFPNYSSELNVNALELDDSALYLCASSLGAGGATDTQYFGPGTRLTVL.

The chain employs TRBV6-6 and TRBJ2-1; D remains ambiguous. With 0 bases removed from V and 9 bases from J, the gap between germline ends came to 9 bases. Germline V gene sequence: CDR1 MNHNY, CDR2 SVGAGI (reference sequence). This CDR3 comprises 13 residues. The CDR3 loop is CASSYSRLGEQFF. As DNA, the CDR3 is TGTGCCAGCAGTTACTCGAGGCTGGGTGAGCAGTTCTTC.

The chain has TRBV5-1 and TRBJ1-5; no definite D call. V was trimmed by 0 bases and J by 5 bases, leaving 9 bases between them. Germline CDR1 reads SGHRS; CDR2 reads YFSETQ. The CDR3 has 14 amino acids. CDR3 protein: CASSLGGKDQPQHF. CDR3 nucleotides: TGCGCCAGCAGCTTGGGAGGGAAAGATCAGCCCCAGCATTTT.

This chain uses TRBV7-9 with TRBJ2-7; TRBD1 is a possible D gene (6 bases). Per the germline V gene, CDR1 is SEHNR and CDR2 is FQNEAQ (reference sequence). Between the trimmed V and J ends, which lost 4 bases and 1 base, there was a span of 23 bases. The CDR3 length is 18 residues. The DNA for the CDR3 is TGTGCCAGCAGCTCTCGGACCCGACAGGAACAGAAATCCTACGAGCAGTACTTC. It translates to CASSSRTRQEQKSYEQYF.

This clone is a singleton in its sample. V gene TRBV7-8 combines with J gene TRBJ2-3; 8 nucleotides match TRBD2. Looked up from germline, CDR1 is SGHVS and CDR2 is FQNEAQ. The CDR3 length is 15 residues. Unmatched junction bases numbered 8, after V lost 5 bases and J lost 4 bases. CDR3 residues: CASSPAGLAPDTQYF. As DNA, the CDR3 is TGTGCCAGCAGCCCAGCCGGACTAGCTCCAGATACGCAGTATTTT.

The gene calls are TRBV2 and TRBJ2-5, with D unresolved. Germline V gives CDR1 SNHLY, CDR2 FYNNEI. The CDR3 has 11 amino acids. V gave up 11 bases and J gave up 5 bases, with 12 bases separating them. The CDR3: CAVGPGETQYF. Written as DNA, the CDR3 is TGTGCCGTCGGCCCCGGGGAGACCCAGTACTTC.

The chain couples TRBV4-1 to TRBJ2-7, with TRBD1 identical over 7 bases. V trimming: 0 bases; J trimming: 3 bases; junction bases outside the gene matches: 11. This CDR3 contains 17 residues. CDR1 and CDR2 (germline): MGHRA, YSYEKL. CDR3 in amino acids: CASSQDWDSGQRYEQYF. The CDR3 DNA reads as TGCGCCAGCAGCCAAGATTGGGATTCGGGACAGCGCTACGAGCAGTACTTC.

CDR3 sequence (DNA): TGTGCCAGTAGCTATACTAGCGGGGTATTCGATGAGCAGTTCTTC. Its translation: CASSYTSGVFDEQFF. The rearrangement links TRBV19 to TRBJ2-1; 10 bases match TRBD2. Trimming at V came to 6 bases and at J to 8 bases, leaving 10 bases not matched to a gene. This CDR3 is 15 amino acids long. In germline, CDR1 is LNHDA, CDR2 SQIVND (reference sequence).

The chain links TRBV5-4 to TRBJ2-2; a weak D match, TRBD2 (6 bases). V lost 3 bases to trimming and J lost 0 bases, with 15 bases between them. CDR3 length: 17 residues. Germline values: CDR1 SGHNT, CDR2 YYREEE (reference sequence). Here the CDR3 DNA reads TGTGCCAGCAGCTCGGGAGCTCGGAGCCCGAACACCGGGGAGCTGTTTTTT. Translated: CASSSGARSPNTGELFF.

The genes are TRBV5-4 and TRBJ1-4; possible D gene TRBD1, 6 bases. Deletions cut 2 bases from V and 4 bases from J, with 9 bases between. The CDR3 covers 14 residues. Germline-derived CDR1 and CDR2 are SGHNT and YYREEE (reference sequence). This chain's CDR3 is CASSLDRINEKLFF. CDR3 DNA sequence: TGTGCCAGCAGCTTAGACAGGATTAATGAAAAACTGTTTTTT.

The gene calls are TRBV2 and TRBJ2-5, with 10 bases aligning to TRBD2. The J call is doubtful: the DNA matches TRBJ2-7 better. Germline V gene data show CDR1 as SNHLY and CDR2 as FYNNEI. The CDR3 spans 16 residues. The DNA for the CDR3 is TGTGCCAGCAGCGGAGGACTAGCGGCTCCCCCGGACGAGCAGTACTTC. Encoded protein: CASSGGLAAPPDEQYF.

A few counts support this clone. The J gene is TRBJ1-4, the V gene TRBV9; maybe TRBD1 (6 bases). Deletions cut 4 bases from V and 4 bases from J, with 11 bases between. This CDR3 region has 14 residues. Germline loops: CDR1 SGDLS, CDR2 YYNGEE. The CDR3, as DNA: TGTGCCAGCAGCTGGGGGCAGATTAATGAAAAACTGTTTTTT. Encoded protein: CASSWGQINEKLFF. Supplemented by reference TRBV9 and TRBJ1-4, the full variable domain reads DSGVTQTPKHLITATGQRVTLRCSPRSGDLSVYWYQQSLDQGLQFLIQYYNGEERAKGNILERFSAQQFPDLHSELNLSSLELGDSALYFCASSWGQINEKLFFGSGTQLSVL.

CDR3 coding DNA: TGTGCCAGCAGCCCTGTTACAGGGAGCTCTGGAAACACCATATATTTT. This sequence encodes CASSPVTGSSGNTIYF. V usage is TRBV7-6 and J usage is TRBJ1-3; possibly TRBD1 for D (6 bases). The V and J ends lost 5 bases and 0 bases respectively, with 14 bases between them. The CDR3 runs 16 residues. CDR1 and CDR2 from the germline V gene are SGHVS and FNYEAQ.

The J gene is TRBJ2-3, the V gene TRBV19; 9 positions match TRBD2. Trimming cost V 6 bases and J 2 bases; bases outside gene matches: 15. The CDR3 loop spans 18 amino acids. Looked up from germline, CDR1 is LNHDA and CDR2 is SQIVND (reference sequence). This CDR3 is CASRQTLGGGALTDTQYF. The CDR3 bases are TGTGCCAGTAGACAAACCCTCGGCGGGGGGGCTCTCACAGATACGCAGTATTTT.

V usage is TRBV18 and J usage is TRBJ2-6; 16 nucleotides align to TRBD2. CDR3 length: 19 residues. V shed 4 bases, J shed 0 bases, and the junction held 3 bases outside the gene matches. Germline V lookup: CDR1 KGHSH, CDR2 LQKENI. The CDR3 nucleotides read TGTGCCAGCTCACGGGGACTAGCGGGGGGGAGCTCTGGGGCCAACGTCCTGACTTTC. This gives the protein CASSRGLAGGSSGANVLTF.

The rearrangement uses TRBV19 and TRBJ2-1; D is unclear. This CDR3 has 12 residues. The V end lost 3 bases, the J end lost 6 bases, and 6 bases lay between the germline ends. Germline values: CDR1 LNHDA, CDR2 SQIVND (reference sequence). The CDR3 coding sequence is TGTGCCAGTAGTATCCCCCGCAATGAGCAGTTCTTC. Translated: CASSIPRNEQFF. Full variable domain (outside the CDR3, taken from reference TRBV19 and TRBJ2-1): DGGITQSPKYLFRKEGQNVTLSCEQNLNHDAMYWYRQDPGQGLRLIYYSQIVNDFQKGDIAEGYSVSREKKESFPLTVTSAQKNPTAFYLCASSIPRNEQFFGPGTRLTVL.

The V gene is TRBV29-1, the J gene TRBJ2-5; 7 bases agree with TRBD1. The CDR3 has 11 amino acids. Germline V gene sequence: CDR1 SQVTM, CDR2 ANQGSEA. CDR3 DNA sequence: TGCAGGGGGGAACAGGGGGAGACCCAGTACTTC. Its protein is CRGEQGETQYF.

This chain links TRBV6-6 with TRBJ2-3; tentative D call: TRBD1 (6 bases). The CDR3 is 14 amino acids. The germline V and J ends were trimmed by 5 bases and 2 bases, with 11 bases remaining between them. Germline V gene sequence: CDR1 MNHNY, CDR2 SVGAGI (reference sequence). CDR3 region: CASSPGTFTDTQYF. The DNA of the CDR3 is TGTGCCAGCAGTCCCGGGACATTCACAGATACGCAGTATTTT.

This clone was counted a few times. The chain links TRBV6-1 to TRBJ1-1; weak D call: TRBD1 (6 bases). CDR1 and CDR2 from the germline V gene are MNHNS and SASEGT. With 1 base removed from V and 1 base from J, the gap between germline ends came to 10 bases. This CDR3 has 15 amino acids. CDR3: CASSEVAGANTEAFF. The DNA for the CDR3 is TGTGCCAGCAGTGAAGTCGCAGGGGCGAACACTGAAGCTTTCTTT.

The rearrangement uses TRBV5-1 and TRBJ2-7; 10 nucleotides match TRBD1. The germline CDR1 and CDR2 sequences are SGHRS and YFSETQ. The CDR3 is 14 residues long. Germline trimming cut 4 bases from V and 2 bases from J; bases unmatched to any gene: 3. The CDR3 nucleotides read TGCGCCAGCAGCCCGGACAGGGGGGCCTACGAGCAGTACTTC. It specifies CASSPDRGAYEQYF.

This chain links TRBV5-6 with TRBJ1-3; TRBD1 aligns across 7 bases. There are 14 residues in the CDR3. With V trimmed by 3 bases and J by 5 bases, 5 bases remained unmatched. The germline CDR1 and CDR2 sequences are SGHDT and YYEEEE. This chain's CDR3 is CASSSTGNRNTIYF. CDR3 bases: TGTGCCAGCAGCTCGACAGGGAATAGAAACACCATATATTTT.

V is TRBV7-2 and J is TRBJ2-3, with no clear D. V was pared by 5 bases and J by 3 bases, with 9 bases between. Germline values: CDR1 SGHTA, CDR2 FQGNSA. The CDR3 spans 13 residues. The DNA for the CDR3 is TGTGCCAGCAGCCTCCCCGTGACAGATACGCAGTATTTT. Its protein product is CASSLPVTDTQYF. Full variable domain (remainder filled in from reference TRBV7-2 and TRBJ2-3): GAGVSQSPSNKVTEKGKDVELRCDPISGHTALYWYRQSLGQGLEFLIYFQGNSAPDKSGLPSDRFSAERTGGSVSTLTIQRTQQEDSAVYLCASSLPVTDTQYFGPGTRLTVL.

The chain combines TRBV6-5 with TRBJ2-3; TRBD2 is a possible D gene (5 bases). Trimming took 6 bases from V and 0 from J, leaving 10 bases between them. The germline V gene has CDR1 MNHEY and CDR2 SVGAGI. The CDR3 loop spans 14 amino acids. CDR3 bases: TGTGCCAGCAGCTGGGCGGGTAGCACAGATACGCAGTATTTT. Protein product: CASSWAGSTDTQYF.

V usage is TRBV10-3 and J usage is TRBJ2-3, with 7 bases aligning to TRBD2. The CDR3 covers 16 residues. V was clipped by 6 bases and J by 1 base; unmatched bases: 10. CDR1 ENHRY and CDR2 SYGVKD come from the germline V gene. CDR3 coding DNA: TGTGCCATCAGGACCCTCGGGGGGACGGGCACAGATACGCAGTATTTT. This sequence encodes CAIRTLGGTGTDTQYF.

Only a few counts were recorded for this clone. DNA for the CDR3: TGTGCCAGCAGCCAAGATGTGGCATTTAGCAATCAGCCCCAGCATTTT. Translation gives CASSQDVAFSNQPQHF. The chain carries TRBV4-2 and TRBJ1-5, with D unresolved. V lost 0 bases and J lost 0, with 9 bases in between. CDR3 length equals 16 residues. Germline V gives CDR1 LGHNA, CDR2 YNFKEQ.